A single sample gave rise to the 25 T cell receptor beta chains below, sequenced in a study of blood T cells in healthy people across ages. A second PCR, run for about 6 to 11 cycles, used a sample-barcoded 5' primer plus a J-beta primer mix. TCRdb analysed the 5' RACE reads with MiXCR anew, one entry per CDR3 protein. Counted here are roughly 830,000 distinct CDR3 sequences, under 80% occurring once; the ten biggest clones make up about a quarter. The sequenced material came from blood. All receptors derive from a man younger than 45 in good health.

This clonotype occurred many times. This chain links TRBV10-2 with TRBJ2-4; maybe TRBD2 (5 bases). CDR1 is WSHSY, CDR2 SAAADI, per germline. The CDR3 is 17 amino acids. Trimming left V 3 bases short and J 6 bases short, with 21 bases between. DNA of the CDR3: TGCGCCAGCAGTGAAAGTCCCAGAGGGTTGGGTAGAAACATTCAGTACTTC. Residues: CASSESPRGLGRNIQYF.

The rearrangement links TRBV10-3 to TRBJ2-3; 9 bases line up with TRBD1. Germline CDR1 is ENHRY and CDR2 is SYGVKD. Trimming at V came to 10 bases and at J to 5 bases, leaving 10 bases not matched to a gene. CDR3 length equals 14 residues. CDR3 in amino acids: CASEQGAEKDTQYF. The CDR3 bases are TGTGCCAGTGAACAGGGGGCAGAAAAAGATACGCAGTATTTT.

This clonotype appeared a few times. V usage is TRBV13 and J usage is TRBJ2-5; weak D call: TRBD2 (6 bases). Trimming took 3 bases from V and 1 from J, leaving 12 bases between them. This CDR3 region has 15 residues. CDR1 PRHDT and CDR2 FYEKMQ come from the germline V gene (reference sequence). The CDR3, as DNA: TGTGCCAGCAGCTTTTGGCGGGGAGGCCAAGAGACCCAGTACTTC. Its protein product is CASSFWRGGQETQYF.

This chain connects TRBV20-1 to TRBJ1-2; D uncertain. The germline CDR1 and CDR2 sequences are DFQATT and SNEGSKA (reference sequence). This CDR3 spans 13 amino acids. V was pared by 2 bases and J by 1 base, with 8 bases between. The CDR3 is CSARSQDNYGYTF. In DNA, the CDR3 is TGCAGTGCTAGATCCCAGGATAACTATGGCTACACCTTC.

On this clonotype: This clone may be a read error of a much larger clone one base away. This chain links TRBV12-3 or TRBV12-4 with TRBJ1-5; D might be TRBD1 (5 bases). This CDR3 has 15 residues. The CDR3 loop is CASSFHQGGNQPRHF. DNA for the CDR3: TGTGCCAGCAGTTTCCACCAGGGAGGGAATCAGCCCCGGCATTTT.

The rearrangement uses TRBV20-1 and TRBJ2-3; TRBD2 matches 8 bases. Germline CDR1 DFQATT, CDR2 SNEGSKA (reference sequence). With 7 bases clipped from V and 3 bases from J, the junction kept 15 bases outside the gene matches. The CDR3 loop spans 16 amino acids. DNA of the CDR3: TGCAGTGGATCGAGGATGAGGACTAGCCTTACAGATACGCAGTATTTT. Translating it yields CSGSRMRTSLTDTQYF.

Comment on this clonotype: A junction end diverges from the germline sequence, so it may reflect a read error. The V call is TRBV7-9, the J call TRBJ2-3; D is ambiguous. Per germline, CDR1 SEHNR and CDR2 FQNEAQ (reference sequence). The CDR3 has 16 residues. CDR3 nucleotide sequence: TGTGCCAGCAGCTTCCCTATCGCCGGTTTGGCAGAGACGCAGTATTTT. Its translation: CASSFPIAGLAETQYF.

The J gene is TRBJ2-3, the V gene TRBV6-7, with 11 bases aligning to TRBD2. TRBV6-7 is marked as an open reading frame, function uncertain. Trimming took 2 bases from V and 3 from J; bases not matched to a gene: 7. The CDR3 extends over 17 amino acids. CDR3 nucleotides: TGTGCCAGCAGTTACCCCGGGACTAGCGGTCTTACAGATACGCAGTATTTT. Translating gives CASSYPGTSGLTDTQYF.

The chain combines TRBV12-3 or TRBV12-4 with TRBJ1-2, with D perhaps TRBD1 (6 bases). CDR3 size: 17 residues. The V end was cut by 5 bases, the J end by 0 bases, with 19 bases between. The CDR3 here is CASSPRGAALANYGYTF. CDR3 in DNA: TGTGCCAGCAGTCCAAGGGGGGCGGCGTTAGCTAACTATGGCTACACCTTC.

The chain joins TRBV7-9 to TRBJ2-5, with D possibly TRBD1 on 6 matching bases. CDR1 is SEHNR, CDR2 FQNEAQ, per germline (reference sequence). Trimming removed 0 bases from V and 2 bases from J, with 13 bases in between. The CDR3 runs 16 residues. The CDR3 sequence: CASSLAGQAFQETQYF. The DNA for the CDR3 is TGTGCCAGCAGCTTAGCGGGACAAGCTTTTCAAGAGACCCAGTACTTC.

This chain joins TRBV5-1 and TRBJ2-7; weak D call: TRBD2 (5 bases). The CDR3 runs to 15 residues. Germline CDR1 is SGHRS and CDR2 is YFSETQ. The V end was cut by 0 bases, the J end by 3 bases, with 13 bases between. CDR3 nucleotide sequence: TGCGCCAGCAGCTTGGTGACCGGGATTCACTACGAGCAGTACTTC. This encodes CASSLVTGIHYEQYF.

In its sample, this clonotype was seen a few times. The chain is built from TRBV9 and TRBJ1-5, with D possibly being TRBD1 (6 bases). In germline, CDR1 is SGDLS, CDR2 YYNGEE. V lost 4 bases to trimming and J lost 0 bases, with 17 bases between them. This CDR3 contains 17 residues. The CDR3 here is CASSSRTEPISNQPQHF. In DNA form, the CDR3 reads TGTGCCAGCAGCTCGCGGACAGAGCCGATTAGCAATCAGCCCCAGCATTTT.

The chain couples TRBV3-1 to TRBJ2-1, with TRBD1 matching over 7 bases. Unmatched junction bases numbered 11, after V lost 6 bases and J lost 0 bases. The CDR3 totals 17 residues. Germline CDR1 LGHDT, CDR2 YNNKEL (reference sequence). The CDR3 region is CASRPHRGESSYNEQFF. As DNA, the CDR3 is TGTGCCAGCAGACCGCACAGGGGCGAATCCTCCTACAATGAGCAGTTCTTC.

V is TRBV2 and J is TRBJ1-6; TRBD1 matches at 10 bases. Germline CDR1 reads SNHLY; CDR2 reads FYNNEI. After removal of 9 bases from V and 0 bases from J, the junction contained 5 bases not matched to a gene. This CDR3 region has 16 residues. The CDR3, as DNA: TGTGCCAGGGGACAGGGGACGAGCTCCTATAATTCACCCCTCCACTTT. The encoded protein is CARGQGTSSYNSPLHF.

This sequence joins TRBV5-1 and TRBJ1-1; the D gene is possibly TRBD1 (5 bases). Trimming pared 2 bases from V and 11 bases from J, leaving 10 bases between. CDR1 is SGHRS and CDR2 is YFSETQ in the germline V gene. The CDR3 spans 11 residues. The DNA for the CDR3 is TGCGCCAGCAGCTTTGGATGGGGGGCTTTCTTT. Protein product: CASSFGWGAFF.

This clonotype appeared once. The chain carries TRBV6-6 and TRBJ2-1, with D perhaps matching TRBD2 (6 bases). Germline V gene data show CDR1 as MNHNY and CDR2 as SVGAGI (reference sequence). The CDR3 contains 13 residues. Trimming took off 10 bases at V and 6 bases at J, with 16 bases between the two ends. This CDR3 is CATLHGGTNEQFF. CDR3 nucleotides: TGTGCCACTCTCCATGGGGGGACCAATGAGCAGTTCTTC.

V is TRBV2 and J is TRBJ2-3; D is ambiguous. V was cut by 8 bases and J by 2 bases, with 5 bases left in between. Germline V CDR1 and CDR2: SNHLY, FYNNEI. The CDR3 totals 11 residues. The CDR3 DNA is TGTGCCAGCCGGATCACAGATACGCAGTATTTT. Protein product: CASRITDTQYF.

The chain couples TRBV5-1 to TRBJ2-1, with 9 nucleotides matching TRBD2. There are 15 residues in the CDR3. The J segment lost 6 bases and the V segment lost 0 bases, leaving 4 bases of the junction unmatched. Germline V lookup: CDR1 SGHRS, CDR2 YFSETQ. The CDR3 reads CASSLGLRGGNEQFF. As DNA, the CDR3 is TGCGCCAGCAGCTTGGGTCTGCGGGGGGGCAATGAGCAGTTCTTC.

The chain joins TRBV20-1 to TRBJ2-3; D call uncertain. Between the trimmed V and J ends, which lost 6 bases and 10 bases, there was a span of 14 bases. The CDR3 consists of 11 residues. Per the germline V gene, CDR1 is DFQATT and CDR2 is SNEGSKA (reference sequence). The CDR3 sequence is CSALFHDAQYF. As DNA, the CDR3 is TGCAGTGCACTTTTCCACGACGCGCAGTATTTT.

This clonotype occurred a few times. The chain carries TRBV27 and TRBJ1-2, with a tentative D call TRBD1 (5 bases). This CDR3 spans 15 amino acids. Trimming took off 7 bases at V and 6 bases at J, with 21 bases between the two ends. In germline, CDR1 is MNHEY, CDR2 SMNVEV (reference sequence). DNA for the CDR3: TGTGCCAGCAAGTTAAACCGGGACTCCAACCATGGCTACACCTTC. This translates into CASKLNRDSNHGYTF.

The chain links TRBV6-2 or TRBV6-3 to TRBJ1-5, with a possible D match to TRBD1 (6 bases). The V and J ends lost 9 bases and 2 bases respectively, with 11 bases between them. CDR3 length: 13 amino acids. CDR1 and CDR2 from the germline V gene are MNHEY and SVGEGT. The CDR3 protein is CARDSGGNQPQHF. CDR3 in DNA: TGTGCCAGAGATTCAGGGGGCAATCAGCCCCAGCATTTT.

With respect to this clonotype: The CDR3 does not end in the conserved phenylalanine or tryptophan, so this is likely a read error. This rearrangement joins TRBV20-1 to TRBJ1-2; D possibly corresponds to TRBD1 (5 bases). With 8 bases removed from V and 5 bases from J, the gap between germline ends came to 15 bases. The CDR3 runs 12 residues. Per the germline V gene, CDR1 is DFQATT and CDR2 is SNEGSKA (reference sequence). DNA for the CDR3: TGCAGTACCAGGGAGGGCGAATATGGCTACACCGTC. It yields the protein CSTREGEYGYTV.

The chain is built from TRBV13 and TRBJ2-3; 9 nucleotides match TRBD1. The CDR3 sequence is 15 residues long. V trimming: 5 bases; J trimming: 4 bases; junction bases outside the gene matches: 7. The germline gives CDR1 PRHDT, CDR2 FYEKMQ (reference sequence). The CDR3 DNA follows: TGTGCCAGCAGCGGGGGACAGGGAGGGCCAGATACGCAGTATTTT. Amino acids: CASSGGQGGPDTQYF.

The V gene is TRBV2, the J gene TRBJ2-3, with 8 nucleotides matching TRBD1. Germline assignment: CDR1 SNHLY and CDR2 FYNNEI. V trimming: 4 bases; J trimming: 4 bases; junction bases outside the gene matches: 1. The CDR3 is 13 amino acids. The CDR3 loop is CASSGQGPDTQYF. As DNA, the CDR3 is TGTGCCAGCAGTGGACAGGGGCCAGATACGCAGTATTTT.

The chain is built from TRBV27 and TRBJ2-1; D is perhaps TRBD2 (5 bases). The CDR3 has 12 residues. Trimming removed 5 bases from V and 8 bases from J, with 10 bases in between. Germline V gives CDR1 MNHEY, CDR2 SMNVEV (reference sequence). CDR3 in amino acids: CASSPGSYEQFF. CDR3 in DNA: TGTGCCAGCAGTCCGGGGTCCTATGAGCAGTTCTTC.